These T cell receptor beta chains were read from a single sample in a study of blood T cell repertoires in COVID-19. Sequenced by immunoSEQ multiplex PCR; TCRdb stores in-frame clones only, minus some. The repertoire holds about 140,000 clones, about 80% seen once, with 3.5% to 4.5% in the top ten. The source material was peripheral blood. These receptors were taken from a woman in her sixties or seventies with acute or convalescent COVID-19. Each CDR3 is given with its conserved first and last residue. A D gene is named only where the DNA matches it firmly. Clone size is shown for a subset of rows, as once, few, many or a class of expanded clone.

d_call	v_call	j_call	clone_size	cdr3_nt	cdr3_aa
-	TRBV6-5	TRBJ1-1	-	TGTGCCAGCAGCCTAGGCATGAACACTGAAGCTTTCTTT	CASSLGMNTEAFF
TRBD2	TRBV4-3	TRBJ2-1	-	TGCGCCAGCAGCCAAGATTTACCGCCAGGACTAGCGGGAAGTGAGCAGTTCTTC	CASSQDLPPGLAGSEQFF
TRBD1	TRBV4-3	TRBJ1-6	-	TGCGCCAGCAGCCAAGGTCGGGACAGCCCTTACTCTTCACCCCTCCACTTT	CASSQGRDSPYSSPLHF
-	TRBV7-9	TRBJ2-2	-	TGTGCCAGCAGTTATTTGCCCGGGGTAGACCACACCGGGGAGCTGTTTTTT	CASSYLPGVDHTGELFF
TRBD2	TRBV11-3	TRBJ2-3	-	TGTGCCAGCAGCCAGAACCAGCGGGAACGGGCAGATACGCAGTATTTT	CASSQNQRERADTQYF
-	TRBV15	TRBJ1-2	-	TGTGCCACCAGCAGAGATAGGGGCAATGGCTACACCTTC	CATSRDRGNGYTF
-	TRBV21-1	TRBJ1-1	-	TGTGCCAGCAACGCAGGGGGACGGAACACTGAAGCTTTCTTT	CASNAGGRNTEAFF
-	TRBV10-3	TRBJ2-7	-	TGTGCCATCGCCACAGGGCTCGGGGAGTACGAGCAGTACTTC	CAIATGLGEYEQYF
-	TRBV6-5	TRBJ1-1	-	TGTGCCAGCAGTTACTCCGGTGTATCCTCTGAAGCTTTCTTT	CASSYSGVSSEAFF
-	TRBV18	TRBJ1-2	-	TGTGCCAGCTCACCACCTCGGGGTTCTGACTATGGCTACACCTTC	CASSPPRGSDYGYTF
-	TRBV29-1	TRBJ1-1	-	TGCAGCTTTCAGGGGAACGGGGCTTTCTTT	CSFQGNGAFF
TRBD1	TRBV2	TRBJ1-5	-	TGTGCCAGCAGCTGGACAGGGGTGAATCAGCCCCAGCATTTT	CASSWTGVNQPQHF
-	TRBV12-3/TRBV12-4	TRBJ2-5	-	TGTGCCAGCAGTTCAGGGACACAAGAGACCCAGTACTTC	CASSSGTQETQYF
TRBD1	TRBV28	TRBJ1-1	-	TGTGCCAGCAGTCCACTACAGGGGGCCATCACTGAAGCTTTCTTT	CASSPLQGAITEAFF
-	TRBV7-9	TRBJ1-6	-	TGTGCCAGCAGCTTAGTAGGCGGCGTCGGGGCACCCCTCCACTTT	CASSLVGGVGAPLHF
-	TRBV29-1	TRBJ2-1	-	TGCAGCGGAGGAGGACTCCTTGAGCAGTTCTTC	CSGGGLLEQFF
TRBD1	TRBV27	TRBJ1-1	-	TGTGCCAGCAGTCTCACAGGGGTTGGCACTGAAGCTTTCTTT	CASSLTGVGTEAFF
-	TRBV7-9	TRBJ1-2	-	TGTGCCAGCAGCTTAGCAGGGGGAACAGATAACTATGGCTACACCTTC	CASSLAGGTDNYGYTF
TRBD1	TRBV2	TRBJ1-5	few	TGTGCCAGCAGCCCAACAGGGGGCAGCGGTCAGCCCCAGCATTTT	CASSPTGGSGQPQHF
TRBD1	TRBV9	TRBJ1-3	-	TGTGCCAGCAGCGTAGGACCCCCGGGACAGGGAGGCGGAAACACCATATATTTT	CASSVGPPGQGGGNTIYF
TRBD2	TRBV28	TRBJ2-3	once	TGTGCCAGCAGTCTCACCGGGACTAGCGGCACAGATACGCAGTATTTT	CASSLTGTSGTDTQYF
-	TRBV11-2	TRBJ1-2	few	TGTGCCAGCAGTCCTCTTCAGGGGCCTAACTATGGCTACACCTTC	CASSPLQGPNYGYTF
-	TRBV2	TRBJ2-7	-	TGTGCCAGCAGTGACAGGGGATACGAGCAGTACTTC	CASSDRGYEQYF
-	TRBV28	TRBJ2-7	-	TGTGCCAGCAGTCCCGCGGAGGGGAGCTCCTACGAGCAGTACTTC	CASSPAEGSSYEQYF
TRBD1	TRBV11-3	TRBJ2-5	-	TGTGCCAGCAGCGCCGGACAGGGGCCCCAAGAGACCCAGTACTTC	CASSAGQGPQETQYF
TRBD1	TRBV30	TRBJ1-1	-	TGTGCCTGGGCGGGACAGGGGAACTTGAACACTGAAGCTTTCTTT	CAWAGQGNLNTEAFF
-	TRBV5-1	TRBJ2-2	-	TGCGCCAGCAGCTTGGCCCAGGGGTCCACCGGGGAGCTGTTTTTT	CASSLAQGSTGELFF
-	TRBV19	TRBJ1-1	once	TGTGCCAGTAGTATAGCGGGGTCCCAGTTGAACACTGAAGCTTTCTTT	CASSIAGSQLNTEAFF
-	TRBV7-3	TRBJ2-1	-	TGTGCCAGCAGCTCAGGGGCCGATGAGCAGTTCTTC	CASSSGADEQFF
TRBD1	TRBV30	TRBJ2-2	few	TGTGCCTGGAGTGTAAGGGGACAGGGTTTCGCCGGGGAGCTGTTTTTT	CAWSVRGQGFAGELFF
TRBD2	TRBV10-3	TRBJ2-7	-	TGTGCCATCACTCGACTAGCGGGTACCTCCTACGAGCAGTACTTC	CAITRLAGTSYEQYF
TRBD2	TRBV7-9	TRBJ2-3	-	TGTGCCAGCCGGACAGGACTAGCGGGAGGGCCATTGGATACGCAGTATTTT	CASRTGLAGGPLDTQYF
TRBD1	TRBV6-6	TRBJ2-7	few	TGTGCCAGCAGTAGGACAGGGTTTTCCGAGCAGTACTTC	CASSRTGFSEQYF
TRBD2	TRBV24-1	TRBJ2-1	-	TGTGCCACCAGTGACTGGGAGCGGGAGGCAGGCAATGAGCAGTTCTTC	CATSDWEREAGNEQFF
-	TRBV4-1	TRBJ1-2	-	TGCGCCAGCAGCCAAGATCGGAGCGGAGCTCCTAGGAGCTACACCTTC	CASSQDRSGAPRSYTF
TRBD2	TRBV6-2/TRBV6-3	TRBJ2-1	-	TGTGCCAGCAGTTACCGTGGGAGGGCCAGGAATGAGCAGTTCTTC	CASSYRGRARNEQFF
TRBD1	TRBV28	TRBJ1-2	-	TGTGCCAGCAGTTTTCCCTGGACAGGGAATGGCTACACCTTC	CASSFPWTGNGYTF
TRBD2	TRBV11-2	TRBJ2-1	-	TGTGCCAGTGTCGGGGGGTGGGCGTCCTACAATGAGCAGTTCTTC	CASVGGWASYNEQFF
TRBD1	TRBV4-1	TRBJ2-1	-	TGCGCCAGCAGCCCCGAGCGCAATCCCCACGCACGGACAGGGGTGAAGAATGAGCAGTTCTTC	CASSPERNPHARTGVKNEQFF
TRBD2	TRBV28	TRBJ2-1	once	TGTGCCAGCAACGGAGGCGGGAGAGTCTATGAGCAGTTCTTC	CASNGGGRVYEQFF